These 20 T cell receptor beta chains share one sample of origin, sequenced in a study of control samples from healthy donors and cancer patients. Sequencing used immunoSEQ multiplex PCR; TCRdb keeps in-frame clones, though not all of them. The sample has 140,000 to 150,000 clones; 93% are singletons. Material: blood. All receptors derive from a man between 18 and 29 years old in good health.

The CDR3 nucleotides are TGTGCCAGCAGTCTACAGGGTAGCACTGAAGCTTTCTTT. Its translation: CASSLQGSTEAFF. The chain carries TRBV27 and TRBJ1-1; a weak D match, TRBD1 (6 bases). CDR3 length equals 13 residues. The germline CDR1 and CDR2 sequences are MNHEY and SMNVEV (reference sequence). V was cut by 5 bases and J by 4 bases, with 11 bases left in between.

A single count supports this clone. The chain couples TRBV28 to TRBJ1-6; no reliable D call. CDR1 and CDR2 (germline): MDHEN, SYDVKM. This CDR3 has 16 residues. The germline V and J ends were trimmed by 1 base and 10 bases, with 17 bases remaining between them. The CDR3: CASSLLATQFASPLHF. The CDR3 DNA follows: TGTGCCAGCAGTTTATTGGCAACCCAATTCGCCTCACCCCTCCACTTT.

The chain recombines TRBV5-1 with TRBJ1-1, with 8 bases that match TRBD1. V shed 0 bases, J shed 6 bases, and the junction held 13 bases outside the gene matches. Germline CDR1 reads SGHRS; CDR2 reads YFSETQ. This CDR3 has 17 residues. This CDR3 reads CASSLAGMDRDGAEAFF. In nucleotides, the CDR3 is TGCGCCAGCAGCTTGGCCGGGATGGACAGGGACGGGGCTGAAGCTTTCTTT. The whole variable domain, filled in from reference TRBV5-1 and TRBJ1-1, reads KAGVTQTPRYLIKTRGQQVTLSCSPISGHRSVSWYQQTPGQGLQFLFEYFSETQRNKGNFPGRFSGRQFSNSRSEMNVSTLELGDSALYLCASSLAGMDRDGAEAFFGQGTRLTVV.

The chain carries TRBV4-3 and TRBJ1-2; D possibly corresponds to TRBD1 (5 bases). This CDR3 contains 15 residues. Germline loops: CDR1 LGHNA, CDR2 YSLEER. Trimming took off 0 bases at V and 4 bases at J, with 12 bases between the two ends. The CDR3 coding sequence is TGCGCCAGCAGCCAAGATCACGGGACGAGCTATGGCTACACCTTC. Residues: CASSQDHGTSYGYTF.

V and J are TRBV6-2 or TRBV6-3 and TRBJ1-1, with D perhaps TRBD1 (6 bases). Trimming took 5 bases from V and 5 from J, leaving 12 bases between them. The germline V gene encodes CDR1 MNHEY and CDR2 SVGEGT. CDR3 length: 13 amino acids. The CDR3 sequence is CASSKDSGTEAFF. In nucleotides, the CDR3 is TGTGCCAGCAGTAAGGACAGCGGGACTGAAGCTTTCTTT.

The V gene is TRBV5-8, the J gene TRBJ2-7; D is undetermined. V lost 0 bases and J 2 bases, leaving 9 bases between the germline ends. This CDR3 contains 14 residues. CDR1 is SGHTS and CDR2 is YDEGEE in the germline V gene. DNA for the CDR3: TGTGCCAGCAGCTTGGAATGGTCGGCCTACGAGCAGTACTTC. As protein: CASSLEWSAYEQYF. The full variable domain, with the rest looked up from reference TRBV5-8 and TRBJ2-7, is EAGVTQSPTHLIKTRGQQATLRCSPISGHTSVYWYQQALGLGLQFLLWYDEGEERNRGNFPPRFSGRQFPNYSSELNVNALELEDSALYLCASSLEWSAYEQYFGPGTRLTVT.

The chain is built from TRBV4-1 and TRBJ1-5; D gene ambiguous. The CDR3 is 15 residues long. Deletions cut 1 base from V and 5 bases from J, with 12 bases between. Germline CDR1 MGHRA, CDR2 YSYEKL. CDR3 in amino acids: CASSQVETGDQPQHF. The CDR3 DNA follows: TGCGCCAGCAGCCAAGTAGAGACGGGTGATCAGCCCCAGCATTTT.

The chain has TRBV3-1 (or the pseudogene TRBV3-2) and TRBJ2-1; D possibly corresponds to TRBD2 (6 bases). Trimming left V 1 base short and J 7 bases short, with 14 bases between. The CDR3 length is 15 residues. Germline V gives CDR1 LGHDT, CDR2 YNNKEL (reference sequence). CDR3 nucleotides: TGTGCCAGCAGCCAAGCAACGGGAGAGTGGAATGAGCAGTTCTTC. It specifies CASSQATGEWNEQFF.

The chain employs TRBV6-5 and TRBJ2-1; possibly TRBD2 for D (5 bases). CDR1 MNHEY and CDR2 SVGAGI come from the germline V gene. V lost 0 bases and J 5 bases, leaving 8 bases between the germline ends. The CDR3 length is 14 residues. For the CDR3, the DNA is TGTGCCAGCAGTTACTCTTTCGGGGACAATGAGCAGTTCTTC. Its translation: CASSYSFGDNEQFF.

The chain links TRBV30 to TRBJ1-1; the D gene is possibly TRBD1 (5 bases). Per the germline V gene, CDR1 is GTSNPN and CDR2 is SVGIG (reference sequence). The CDR3 length is 12 residues. Trimming took 5 bases from V and 7 from J, leaving 14 bases between them. In DNA form, the CDR3 reads TGTGCCTGGGTGGCAGGGCCGATTGAAGCTTTCTTT. Residues: CAWVAGPIEAFF.

This clone was seen a single time. J is TRBJ1-1 and V is TRBV10-2; the D gene is possibly TRBD1 (6 bases). Trimming took off 5 bases at V and 3 bases at J, with 13 bases between the two ends. The CDR3 length is 14 residues. Germline CDR1 WSHSY, CDR2 SAAADI. DNA for the CDR3: TGCGCCAGCAGTCTCGGGGGGCAGGACACTGAAGCTTTCTTT. Its translation is CASSLGGQDTEAFF.

The rearrangement links TRBV5-1 to TRBJ2-2; D not certain. Trimming left V 1 base short and J 5 bases short, with 15 bases between. Looked up from germline, CDR1 is SGHRS and CDR2 is YFSETQ. This CDR3 region has 16 residues. The CDR3 region has the DNA TGCGCCAGCAGCTTGAATTCTAACCATCGGACCGGGGAGCTGTTTTTT. Its protein is CASSLNSNHRTGELFF.

This clone was picked up one time. V is TRBV29-1 and J is TRBJ2-5; D is unresolved. Deletions cut 4 bases from V and 1 base from J, with 4 bases between. Germline V CDR1 and CDR2: SQVTM, ANQGSEA. This CDR3 has 11 amino acids. The CDR3, as DNA: TGCAGCGTTGTGGTCCAAGAGACCCAGTACTTC. Amino acid sequence: CSVVVQETQYF. The complete variable domain, with remaining parts taken from reference TRBV29-1 and TRBJ2-5, reads SAVISQKPSRDICQRGTSLTIQCQVDSQVTMMFWYRQQPGQSLTLIATANQGSEATYESGFVIDKFPISRPNLTFSTLTVSNMSPEDSSIYLCSVVVQETQYFGPGTRLLVL.

The chain joins TRBV7-3 to TRBJ2-1; D might be TRBD2 (5 bases). Trimming took 2 bases from V and 5 from J, leaving 10 bases between them. The CDR3 is 14 amino acids. Germline-derived CDR1 and CDR2 are SGHTA and FQGTGA. CDR3 nucleotides: TGTGCCAGCAGCTTAGGCGGACTCAACAATGAGCAGTTCTTC. It yields the protein CASSLGGLNNEQFF.

As to this clone: Other DNA sequences within the sample encode an identical CDR3. This chain joins TRBV18 and TRBJ1-1; D gene unclear. The CDR3 runs 13 residues. The V end lost 1 base, the J end lost 2 bases, and 5 bases lay between the germline ends. Germline V gene lookup returns CDR1 KGHSH and CDR2 LQKENI. This CDR3 reads CASSPQGNTEAFF. Written as DNA, the CDR3 is TGTGCCAGCTCACCACAGGGTAACACTGAAGCTTTCTTT. The full variable domain, completed using reference TRBV18 and TRBJ1-1, is NAGVMQNPRHLVRRRGQEARLRCSPMKGHSHVYWYRQLPEEGLKFMVYLQKENIIDESGMPKERFSAEFPKEGPSILRIQQVVRGDSAAYFCASSPQGNTEAFFGQGTRLTVV.

The CDR3: CASSQSRLGWEGNTIYF. Here the CDR3 DNA reads TGTGCCAGCAGCCAATCACGACTCGGGTGGGAAGGAAACACCATATATTTT. The chain couples TRBV4-2 to TRBJ1-3; no reliable D call. The length of the CDR3 is 17 residues. V was shortened by 2 bases and J by 4 bases, with 18 bases between the two germline ends. Germline CDR1 is LGHNA and CDR2 is YNFKEQ.

The J gene is TRBJ2-1, the V gene TRBV3-1 (or the pseudogene TRBV3-2); 14 bases are shared with TRBD2. CDR3 length: 15 residues. Germline V gene lookup returns CDR1 LGHDT and CDR2 YNNKEL (reference sequence). V lost 3 bases, J lost 10 bases, and 5 bases stayed unmatched. CDR3 DNA sequence: TGTGCCAGCAGCCAGACTAGCGGGGGGGCTCGGGAGCAGTTCTTC. It yields the protein CASSQTSGGAREQFF.

There are a few counts of this clone. The V gene is TRBV6-5, the J gene TRBJ2-1; TRBD1 matches at 7 bases. After removal of 6 bases from V and 1 base from J, the junction contained 6 bases not matched to a gene. The CDR3 runs to 15 residues. Per germline, CDR1 MNHEY and CDR2 SVGAGI. CDR3 in amino acids: CASRIRQGSYNEQFF. In nucleotides, the CDR3 is TGTGCCAGCAGAATCAGACAGGGTTCCTACAATGAGCAGTTCTTC.

The CDR3 DNA reads as TGTGCCAGCAGCTTAAGGGTCCTCGGCGGTTCTAATGAAAAACTGTTTTTT. The encoded protein is CASSLRVLGGSNEKLFF. This chain joins TRBV7-9 and TRBJ1-4, with D uncertain. Trimming left V 2 bases short and J 3 bases short, with 16 bases between. Germline V lookup: CDR1 SEHNR, CDR2 FQNEAQ (reference sequence). This CDR3 has 17 amino acids.

A single count supports this clone. The chain uses TRBV29-1 and TRBJ2-2; D tentatively reads TRBD1 or TRBD2 (5 bases each). This CDR3 is 12 amino acids long. The germline CDR1 and CDR2 sequences are SQVTM and ANQGSEA. V was pared by 6 bases and J by 10 bases, with 15 bases between. CDR3 coding DNA: TGCAGCGTCCGGGACCCCCGCCAGGAGCTGTTTTTT. Translated: CSVRDPRQELFF.